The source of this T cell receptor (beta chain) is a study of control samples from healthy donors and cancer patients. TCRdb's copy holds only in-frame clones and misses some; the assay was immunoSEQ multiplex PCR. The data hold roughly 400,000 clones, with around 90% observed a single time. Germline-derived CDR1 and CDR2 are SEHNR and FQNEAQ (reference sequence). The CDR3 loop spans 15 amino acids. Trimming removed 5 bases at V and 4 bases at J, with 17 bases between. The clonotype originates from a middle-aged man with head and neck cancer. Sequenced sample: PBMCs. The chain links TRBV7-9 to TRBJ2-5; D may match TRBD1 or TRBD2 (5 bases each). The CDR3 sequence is CASSPGATSRETQYF. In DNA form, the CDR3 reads TGTGCCAGCAGCCCCGGGGCAACCTCTAGAGAGACCCAGTACTTC.